This T cell receptor (beta chain) was sequenced for a study of a mutant IDH1 vaccine in newly diagnosed glioma (dated by TCRdb to the early 2020s). Notes on the research overall: Patients were given eight vaccinations, in weeks 1, 3, 5, 7, 11, 15, 19 and 23, which matched visits V03 through V10. Prior to enrollment, patients had been given standard therapy consisting of radiotherapy alone, temozolomide alone, or radiochemotherapy with temozolomide, with the combination given to most patients. Vaccination started 4-6 weeks after radiotherapy alone, or was given together with temozolomide cycles in the groups whose treatment included chemotherapy. Six visits were used for peripheral blood collection: V03 (baseline), V05, V07, V10, V12 and V13. Of the approximately 34 treated patients, 62.5% were male and around 38% were female, and a mean age of roughly 41 years was recorded. Longitudinal TCRB deep sequencing was performed for about two dozen treated patients wherever samples were available for exploratory analyses. Points the paper makes about the study in general: No apparent relationship was observed between pseudoprogression and alterations in the top peripheral T cell clonotypes detected by TCRB sequencing. The authors stated that sample limitations prevented analyses of patient blood samples from being reproduced. Vaccine-induced immune responses across multiple MHC alleles were detected in approximately 94% of patients. PBMC samples for TCRB deep sequencing were selected based on availability.

The CDR3 sequence holds 18 residues, the cysteine and phenylalanine included. Just the 54-base CDR3 DNA is kept, in frame starting at base 1. V lost 0 bases and J lost 3 bases, and the count of bases not matched to a germline gene is 11. The germline V gene (reference sequence) sets CDR1 to SGHNT and CDR2 to YYREEE. The time point label, read with the paper, signifies: week 23, last vaccination. A 20-mer mutant IDH1 peptide at 300 micrograms in Montanide made up each vaccine dose, which was injected subcutaneously together with topical imiquimod. Donors had newly diagnosed WHO grade 3 or 4 IDH1-mutant astrocytomas with loss of nuclear ATRX. The samples were drawn from NOA16, a multicentre, single-arm, open-label phase I trial in Germany that tested a mutant IDH1 peptide vaccine in humans for the first time. The DNeasy Blood and Tissue Kit was used to extract genomic DNA from EDTA blood for TCRB sequencing.

Remarks on this clone: The target of this receptor is not known. No per-base quality is available; no much larger clone lies one base away.

Libraries were constructed by the immunoSEQ multiplex PCR assay. Following the manufacturer's protocol, the hsTCRB Kit was used to amplify rearranged TCR beta chain sequences. TCRB libraries were sequenced on an Illumina MiSeq. The authors' analysis ran thus. Demultiplexing, trimming and gene mapping were performed with the kit vendor's proprietary platform. TCRdb holds this immuneACCESS table with in-frame rearrangements only. Some clones are missing; in checked studies, unresolved V genes explain under half, and the rest has no known cause. The V and J calls and clone size were taken over from that table, and D and trimming were inferred from the DNA. Within this sample are roughly 60,000 clones, with more than 75% of them counted one time only. The top ten clones comprise approximately 3.7% of the sample.

The chain couples TRBV5-4 to TRBJ2-3; the junction holds 9 bases that match TRBD2. The receptor's source is a man younger than 40 with glioma. Sequenced material: PBMCs, taken from a glioma patient whose treatment included an IDH1 peptide vaccine. In nucleotide form, the sequence is TGTGCCAGCAGCTTGGGTGGTAGCGGGGGCGCATTAACAGATACGCAGTATTTT. This translates into CASSLGGSGGALTDTQYF.